What follows are 5 T cell receptor beta chains derived from one specimen sequenced in a study of CD8+ T cells in alopecia areata (dated by TCRdb to the late 2010s). The sample's treatment or condition label, decoded: oral pan-JAK inhibitor, 5-10 mg twice daily. The library was built by means of the immunoSEQ multiplex PCR assay. RNA was extracted from all samples and reverse transcribed into cDNA, which served as template for TCR sequencing. The table comes from immuneACCESS by way of TCRdb, which keeps in-frame sequences with V and J called. Part of the clones is missing from these tables; in studies checked, under half for an unresolved V gene and the rest for unknown reasons. The sample data list 150,000 to 200,000 clones, and under 80% of these were observed just once. Approximately 1.4% of the sample goes to the ten largest clones. The input for sequencing was CD4+ T cells sorted from blood, taken between weeks 47 and 50, from a patient treated with tofacitinib. These receptors all come from a human donor with alopecia areata.

The gene calls are TRBV27 and TRBJ1-2; 7 nucleotides line up with TRBD1. The CDR3 has 13 residues. Trimming at V came to 6 bases and at J to 5 bases, leaving 6 bases not matched to a gene. Germline CDR1 and CDR2: MNHEY and SMNVEV (reference sequence). The CDR3 bases are TGTGCCAGCAGAAGACAGGGTCCGTATGGCTACACCTTC. Translated: CASRRQGPYGYTF.

This chain connects TRBV29-1 to TRBJ1-2; TRBD1 is a possible D gene (6 bases). Trimming left V 6 bases short and J 8 bases short, with 16 bases between. Germline V lookup: CDR1 SQVTM, CDR2 ANQGSEA. This CDR3 region has 12 residues. The CDR3 DNA is TGCAGCGTCACCACAGGGAAGAGGGGCTACACCTTC. It is translated as CSVTTGKRGYTF.

This chain uses TRBV7-9 with TRBJ2-1, with 13 bases matching TRBD2. V gave up 3 bases and J gave up 4 bases; unmatched junction bases: 6. The CDR3 has 17 amino acids. Germline assignment: CDR1 SEHNR and CDR2 FQNEAQ (reference sequence). CDR3 sequence (DNA): TGTGCCAGCAGCTTGGGACCGACTAGCGGGGGGTACAATGAGCAGTTCTTC. As protein: CASSLGPTSGGYNEQFF.

This clone was counted between two and nine times. The genes are TRBV10-3 and TRBJ1-2; D is possibly TRBD1 (5 bases). The V end lost 2 bases, the J end lost 8 bases, and 15 bases lay between the germline ends. Per germline, CDR1 ENHRY and CDR2 SYGVKD. The CDR3 extends over 14 amino acids. CDR3 sequence reads: CAISEVGREGGYTF. CDR3 sequence (DNA): TGTGCCATCAGTGAGGTGGGCAGGGAGGGAGGCTACACCTTC.

This clone turned up a few times. V gene TRBV10-3 combines with J gene TRBJ1-1; D is unresolved. Trimming took 4 bases from V and 3 from J, leaving 9 bases between them. The CDR3 is 13 amino acids. Germline CDR1 reads ENHRY; CDR2 reads SYGVKD. The CDR3 here is CAISGRTDTEAFF. As DNA, the CDR3 is TGTGCCATCAGTGGTCGGACTGACACTGAAGCTTTCTTT.